This T cell receptor beta chain was documented in a study of T cell responses to AZD1222 COVID-19 vaccine. General study findings and limits: Donors skewed white British and female; clonal diversity was possibly underestimated. Spike-specific TCR breadth and depth were elevated following two AZD1222 doses. Spike was spanned by vaccine-associated CD4 TCRs, which were dominant at 160-218 and 743-854. Regions left unmutated in variants are reportedly the target of nearly half of spike-specific TCRs.

Concerning this clone: Its antigen remains unidentified.

Here immunoSEQ multiplex PCR was the method, and the copy in TCRdb shows in-frame clones only, minus some. This sample has about 110,000 clones; approximately 88% occur once, and the top ten carry roughly 5%. CDR3 length: 15 residues. V dropped 7 bases and J dropped 2 bases, with 14 bases sitting between them. Per the germline V gene, CDR1 is SNHLY and CDR2 is FYNNEI. This sequence was found in an adult in good health. This sequence joins TRBV2 and TRBJ2-2, with a weak D call TRBD2 (6 bases). The sequencing here drew on peripheral blood, taken on day 0 of AZD1222 vaccination. The CDR3 nucleotides are TGTGCCAGCACTGGGCGGGGTAGTAACACCGGGGAGCTGTTTTTT. Translating it yields CASTGRGSNTGELFF.